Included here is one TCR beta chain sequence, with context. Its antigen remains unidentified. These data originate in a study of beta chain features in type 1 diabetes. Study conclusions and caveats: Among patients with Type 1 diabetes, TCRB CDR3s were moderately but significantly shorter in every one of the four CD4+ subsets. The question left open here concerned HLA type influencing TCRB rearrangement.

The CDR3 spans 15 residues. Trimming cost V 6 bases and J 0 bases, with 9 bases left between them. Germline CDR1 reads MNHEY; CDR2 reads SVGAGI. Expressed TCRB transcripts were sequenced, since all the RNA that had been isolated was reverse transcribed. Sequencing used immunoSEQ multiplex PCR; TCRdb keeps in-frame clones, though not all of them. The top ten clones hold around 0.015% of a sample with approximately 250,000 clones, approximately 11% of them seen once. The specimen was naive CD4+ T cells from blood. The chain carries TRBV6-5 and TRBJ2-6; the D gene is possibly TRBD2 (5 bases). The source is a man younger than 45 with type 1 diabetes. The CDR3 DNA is TGTGCCAGCAGAAAAGGGAGCTCTGGGGCCAACGTCCTGACTTTC. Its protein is CASRKGSSGANVLTF.